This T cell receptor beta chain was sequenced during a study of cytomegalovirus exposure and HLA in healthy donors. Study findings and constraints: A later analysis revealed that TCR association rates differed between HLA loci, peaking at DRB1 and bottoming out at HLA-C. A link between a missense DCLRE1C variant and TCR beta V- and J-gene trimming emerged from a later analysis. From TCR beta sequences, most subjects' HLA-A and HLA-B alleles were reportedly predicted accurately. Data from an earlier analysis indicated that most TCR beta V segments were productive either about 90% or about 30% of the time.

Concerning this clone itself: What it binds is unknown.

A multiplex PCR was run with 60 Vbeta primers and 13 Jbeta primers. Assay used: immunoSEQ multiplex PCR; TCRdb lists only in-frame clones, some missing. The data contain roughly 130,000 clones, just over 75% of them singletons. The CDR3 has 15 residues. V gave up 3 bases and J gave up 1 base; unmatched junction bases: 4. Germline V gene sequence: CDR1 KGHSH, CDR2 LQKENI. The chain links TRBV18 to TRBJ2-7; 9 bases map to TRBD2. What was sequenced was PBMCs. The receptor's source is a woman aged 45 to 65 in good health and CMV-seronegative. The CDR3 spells CASSPPSGTSYEQYF. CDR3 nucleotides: TGTGCCAGCTCACCTCCTAGCGGGACGTCCTACGAGCAGTACTTC. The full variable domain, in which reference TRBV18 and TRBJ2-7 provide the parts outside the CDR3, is NAGVMQNPRHLVRRRGQEARLRCSPMKGHSHVYWYRQLPEEGLKFMVYLQKENIIDESGMPKERFSAEFPKEGPSILRIQQVVRGDSAAYFCASSPPSGTSYEQYFGPGTRLTVT.